This is a list of T cell receptor beta chains from one sample in a study of blood T cells in healthy people across ages. TCRdb reprocessed the 5' RACE reads with MiXCR, giving one entry per CDR3 protein. In the table there are more than 1.4 million distinct CDR3 sequences, around two fifths of which are singletons. The sample comprised blood. The receptors here all came from a woman aged 18-29 years in good health. The CDR3 runs from the conserved cysteine through the conserved F or W. A D gene is named only where the DNA matches it firmly. Part of the rows lack a size; the others show once, few, many or a class for expanded clones.

j_call v_call clone_size d_call cdr3_nt cdr3_aa
TRBJ1-2 TRBV18 - - TGTGCCAGCTCACCGGACAAGAAGTATGGCTACACCTTC CASSPDKKYGYTF
TRBJ1-2 TRBV28 - TRBD1 TGTGCCAGCAGTCTTCCTCTCAGGGGGTCTGGCTACACCTTC CASSLPLRGSGYTF
TRBJ2-7 TRBV28 few - TGTGCCAGCAGTCCCGAACAGGGCTGGCTGGTCGAGCAGTACTTC CASSPEQGWLVEQYF
TRBJ2-7 TRBV4-1 once - TGCGCCAGCAGCCAAGATGAACACTCCCTCTACGAGCAGTACTTC CASSQDEHSLYEQYF
TRBJ2-3 TRBV11-2 - - TGTGCCAGCAGCTTAGCGGGCCTGCAATCTAGCACAGATACGCAGTATTTT CASSLAGLQSSTDTQYF
TRBJ1-6 TRBV5-1 - TRBD1 TGCGCCAGCAGCGGGGGTGATGTGGCAGGGGGCCATAGCTCACCCCTCCACTTT CASSGGDVAGGHSSPLHF
TRBJ2-7 TRBV10-3 once TRBD1 TGTGCCTCCGGACAGGCGGCCAACTACGAGCAGTACTTC CASGQAANYEQYF
TRBJ1-2 TRBV10-1 - TRBD1 TGCGCCGGCAGTCCGGGACAGGGCGTCAATGGCTACACCTTC CAGSPGQGVNGYTF
TRBJ1-2 TRBV6-1 few TRBD1 TGTGCCAGCAGTGAGAACCCAGGGGGGGTCCCCTATGGCTACACCTTC CASSENPGGVPYGYTF
TRBJ2-7 TRBV4-1 - - TGCGCCAGCAGCCAAGAATTTTCCAGGAGCTACTACGAGCAGTACTTC CASSQEFSRSYYEQYF
TRBJ2-7 TRBV27 - TRBD1 TGTGCCAGCAGTTTAGAGACAGGGTTCTACAATGAGCAGTACTTC CASSLETGFYNEQYF
TRBJ2-7 TRBV4-1 - TRBD2 TGCGCCAGCAGCCAAGATTTGGCTAGCGGGGGCATGGAGCAGTACTTC CASSQDLASGGMEQYF
TRBJ2-7 TRBV5-1 - TRBD1 TGCGCCAGCAGCACGACAGGGGTTAACGAGCAGTACTTC CASSTTGVNEQYF
TRBJ2-7 TRBV4-1 - - TGCGCCAGCAGCCAAGCACTTATGGGTTCGCAGTACTTC CASSQALMGSQYF
TRBJ1-3 TRBV20-1 - - TGCAGTGCTACCGACGGGAGCTCTGGAAACACCATATATTTT CSATDGSSGNTIYF
TRBJ2-3 TRBV5-4 - - TGTGCCAGCAGCTTGGCAGACAGGCTCACAGATACGCAGTATTTT CASSLADRLTDTQYF
TRBJ2-7 TRBV5-1 - - TGCGCCAGCCCAGCGGAGCCCAGGTCCTACGAGCAGTACTTC CASPAEPRSYEQYF
TRBJ1-4 TRBV7-9 - - TGTGCCAGCATCAAGGGCCGGGATGAAAAACTGTTTTTT CASIKGRDEKLFF
TRBJ1-6 TRBV7-9 few - TGTGCCAGCAGCTTAGGCAGCCAGAATTCACCCCTCCACTTT CASSLGSQNSPLHF
TRBJ1-1 TRBV6-5 - - TGTGCCAGCAAAAAGGGGAACACTGAAGCTTTCTTT CASKKGNTEAFF
TRBJ1-2 TRBV29-1 few - TGCAGCGTTGGGCCCCTGGCGACTCAAAACTATGGCTACACCTTC CSVGPLATQNYGYTF
TRBJ1-4 TRBV5-1 - - TGCGCCAGCAGCCCCCGGGACGTCAATGAAAAACTGTTTTTT CASSPRDVNEKLFF
TRBJ2-5 TRBV20-1 once - TGCAGTGCTCACAGGGAGTCTTTAATGGGGGAGACCCAGTACTTC CSAHRESLMGETQYF
TRBJ2-7 TRBV29-1 many TRBD1 TGCAGCGCCCAGGGGGATAGCTCCTACGAGCAGTACTTC CSAQGDSSYEQYF
TRBJ1-4 TRBV7-9 - TRBD1 TGTGCCATCGGGACAGGGGCTAATGAAAAACTGTTTTTT CAIGTGANEKLFF
TRBJ2-5 TRBV29-1 - - TGCAGCGCCCTCTCCGCGGAGACCAAAGAGACCCAGTACTTC CSALSAETKETQYF
TRBJ1-2 TRBV10-3 few TRBD1 TGTGCCACCGGATCGGGACAGGACCCTTATGGCTACACCTTC CATGSGQDPYGYTF
TRBJ2-3 TRBV3-1 once TRBD2 TGTGCCAGCAGCCTCAGGGTAGCGGGAGCTACGCAGTATTTT CASSLRVAGATQYF
TRBJ1-1 TRBV5-5 - - TGCGCCAGCAGCCGTAAACTAGAGGGGACCACTGAAGCTTTCTTT CASSRKLEGTTEAFF
TRBJ2-7 TRBV2 few TRBD2 TGTGCCAGCAGTGAAGGCGGGGGGCTCTACGAGCAGTACTTC CASSEGGGLYEQYF
TRBJ2-1 TRBV29-1 many - TGCAGCGTTGGACCCACAGGAGCAGAGCAGTTCTTC CSVGPTGAEQFF
TRBJ2-5 TRBV10-3 - TRBD2 TGTGCCATCACTCCCGGGACTAGGGGCTTTCAGTACTTC CAITPGTRGFQYF
TRBJ1-5 TRBV28 - TRBD1 TGTGCCAGCAGTGTGGGACAGGGTCTGGGTCAGCCCCAGCATTTT CASSVGQGLGQPQHF
TRBJ1-1 TRBV5-1 - - TGCGCCAGCAGGCGGGGTCGGGAGAACACTGAAGCTTTCTTT CASRRGRENTEAFF
TRBJ1-2 TRBV29-1 - - TGCAGCGCGTTGATTGGTGCGGGGGGGAATAAGCTCTATGGCTACACCTTC CSALIGAGGNKLYGYTF
TRBJ1-2 TRBV4-1 - - TGCGCCAGCAGCCAAGACCTTCCCGTGCCCTATGGCTACACCTTC CASSQDLPVPYGYTF
TRBJ2-1 TRBV24-1 few TRBD1 TGTGCCACCAGTGATCCCGGGACAGGGGACAATGAGCAGTTCTTC CATSDPGTGDNEQFF
TRBJ1-2 TRBV28 - TRBD1 TGTGCCAGCAGTTTTTGGGACAGGGGGTTGGACTATGGCTACACCTTC CASSFWDRGLDYGYTF
TRBJ2-5 TRBV18 few - TGTGCCAGCTCACTGTCAGGGGCGAACAATGAGCAGTACTTC CASSLSGANNEQYF
TRBJ2-7 TRBV12-3/TRBV12-4 - - TGTGCCAGCAGTTTCTCCGCCTGGACTACGACCTACGAGCAGTACTTC CASSFSAWTTTYEQYF
TRBJ2-6 TRBV6-2/TRBV6-3 - - TGTGCCAGCAGTACCGGACGGACCTCTGGGGCCAACGTCCTGACTTTC CASSTGRTSGANVLTF
TRBJ2-7 TRBV20-1 few - TGCAGTGCTACCCGGGCCACCGCCTACGAGCAGTACTTC CSATRATAYEQYF
TRBJ2-7 TRBV9 - - TGTGCCAGCAGCGTAGAGGATTCCGAGCAGTACTTC CASSVEDSEQYF
TRBJ2-5 TRBV7-9 - - TGTGCCAGCAGCCCTAGTATAGGGCGAGAGACCCAGTACTTC CASSPSIGRETQYF
TRBJ2-1 TRBV12-3/TRBV12-4 - TRBD1 TGTGCCAGCAGTCAGACAGGGGGAACGTACAATGAGCAGTTCTTC CASSQTGGTYNEQFF
TRBJ1-2 TRBV14 once - TGTGCCAGCAGCCTCGCCCACGGAGATATGGGGGACTACACCTTC CASSLAHGDMGDYTF
TRBJ2-7 TRBV7-9 few - TGTGCCAGCAGCTCAACGGGGGCTCTGTACGAGCAGTACTTC CASSSTGALYEQYF
TRBJ1-5 TRBV5-5 few - TGTGCCAGCAGCCTGGAGGGGACAATCCATCAGCCCCAGCATTTT CASSLEGTIHQPQHF
TRBJ1-6 TRBV11-1 few TRBD1 TGTGCCAGCAAGGGACAGGGGGTTTCACCCCTCCACTTT CASKGQGVSPLHF
TRBJ1-1 TRBV27 - - TGTGCCAGCAGTCCATACAGAGAAACTGAAGCTTTCTTT CASSPYRETEAFF
TRBJ2-7 TRBV10-2 - - TGCGCCAGCAGCGACCATGGCTACGAGCAGTACTTC CASSDHGYEQYF
TRBJ1-1 TRBV7-2 - - TGTGCCAGCAGCTTGGTTTGGACGGACACTGAAGCTTTCTTT CASSLVWTDTEAFF
TRBJ2-3 TRBV6-4 - - TGTGCCAGCAGACTTTGGGACGGATCCTGTTCAAACGCGCAGTATTTT CASRLWDGSCSNAQYF
TRBJ1-2 TRBV13 - TRBD1 TGTGCCAGCAGCTCACCGGGACAGGGATCAGCTAACTATGGCTACACCTTC CASSSPGQGSANYGYTF
TRBJ2-3 TRBV24-1 - TRBD2 TGTGCCACCAGTGATGGCGGGAGGATCACAGATACGCAGTATTTT CATSDGGRITDTQYF
TRBJ2-5 TRBV3-1 - TRBD2 TGTGCCAGCAGCCCCTCGGGACTAGCGGACGAAGAGACCCAGTACTTC CASSPSGLADEETQYF
TRBJ1-5 TRBV9 - - TGTGCCAGCAGCCCGTCGGGGGTTGGTACAAATCAGCCCCAGCATTTT CASSPSGVGTNQPQHF
TRBJ2-1 TRBV7-6 few - TGTGCCAGCAGCAGCCCGGGGCAGTACAATGAGCAGTTCTTC CASSSPGQYNEQFF